This T cell receptor beta chain originates from a study of beta chain features in type 1 diabetes. Study results and caveats: Among patients with Type 1 diabetes, TCRB CDR3s were moderately but significantly shorter in every one of the four CD4+ subsets.

In all sorted populations, purity surpassed 95%. The entirety of the isolated RNA underwent reverse transcription, so expressed TCRB transcripts were sequenced. Measured with immunoSEQ multiplex PCR; TCRdb has only the in-frame clones, and not every one. The repertoire holds around 710,000 clones, with around 12% as singletons. With regard to this clone: Its antigen is unknown. Other DNA sequences from this sample encode an identical CDR3 as well.

V shed 4 bases and J shed 0 bases, with 8 bases lying between them. CDR1 is SGHNT, CDR2 YYREEE, per germline (reference sequence). The CDR3 is 15 amino acids. The source material was naive CD4+ T cells from blood. This clonotype was sampled from a man aged 25 to 40 with type 1 diabetes. The J gene is TRBJ2-6, the V gene TRBV5-4, with a weak D call TRBD1 (6 bases). CDR3 nucleotides: TGTGCCAGCAGCACACAGGGCTCTGGGGCCAACGTCCTGACTTTC. Translated, it gives CASSTQGSGANVLTF.